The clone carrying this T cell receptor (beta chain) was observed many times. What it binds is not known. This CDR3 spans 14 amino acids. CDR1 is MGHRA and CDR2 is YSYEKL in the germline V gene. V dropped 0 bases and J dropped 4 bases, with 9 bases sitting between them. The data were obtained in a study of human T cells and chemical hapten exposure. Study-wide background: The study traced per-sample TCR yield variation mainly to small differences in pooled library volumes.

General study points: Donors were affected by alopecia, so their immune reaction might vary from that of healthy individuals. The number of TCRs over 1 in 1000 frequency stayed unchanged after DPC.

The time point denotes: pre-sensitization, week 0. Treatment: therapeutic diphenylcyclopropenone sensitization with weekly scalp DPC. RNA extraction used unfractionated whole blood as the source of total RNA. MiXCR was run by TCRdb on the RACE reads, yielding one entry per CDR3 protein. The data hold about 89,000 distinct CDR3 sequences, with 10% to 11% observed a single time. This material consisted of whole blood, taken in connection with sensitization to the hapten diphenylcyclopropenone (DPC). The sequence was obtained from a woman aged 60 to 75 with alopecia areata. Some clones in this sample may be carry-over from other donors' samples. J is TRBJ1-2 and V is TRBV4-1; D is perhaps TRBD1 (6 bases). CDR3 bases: TGCGCCAGCAGCCAAGATTCAGGGGTCTATGGCTACACCTTC. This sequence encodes CASSQDSGVYGYTF.